The 9 T cell receptor beta chains in this list originate from one sample, sequenced in a study of response to subunit inactivated influenza vaccine. From the RT-PCR reads, TCRdb called clonotypes with MiXCR, one entry per CDR3 protein. This sample yields some 190,000 distinct CDR3 sequences, of which approximately 15% are seen a single time; roughly 25% belongs to the top ten. Here the sequenced sample was CD8+ T cells sorted from PBMCs, taken more than 4 days after vaccination. The receptor set was obtained from a man between 45 and 60 years old who received an inactivated influenza vaccine.

This clonotype came up many times. The J gene is TRBJ1-2, the V gene TRBV4-2; 10 bases are a match to TRBD1. The CDR3 runs to 15 residues. V gave up 5 bases and J gave up 8 bases; unmatched junction bases: 11. Germline values: CDR1 LGHNA, CDR2 YNFKEQ. CDR3 loop: CASSGYAGTGDGYTF. The CDR3 DNA reads as TGTGCCAGCAGCGGATATGCCGGGACAGGGGACGGCTACACCTTC.

The V gene is TRBV6-2 or TRBV6-3, the J gene TRBJ2-3; a weak D match, TRBD2 (6 bases). V gave up 0 bases and J gave up 2 bases, with 9 bases separating them. This CDR3 has 15 residues. Germline V CDR1 and CDR2: MNHEY, SVGEGT. The CDR3 is CASSYSASDTDTQYF. CDR3 sequence (DNA): TGTGCCAGCAGTTACTCGGCTAGCGACACAGATACGCAGTATTTT.

This chain joins TRBV28 and TRBJ2-1, with 11 positions matching TRBD1. Germline lookup yields CDR1 MDHEN and CDR2 SYDVKM. J gave up 6 bases and V 0 bases, and 1 base lay outside the gene matches. There are 15 residues in the CDR3. In DNA form, the CDR3 reads TGTGCCAGCAGTTTATGGGGGACAGGGGGCAATGAGCAGTTCTTC. Encoded protein: CASSLWGTGGNEQFF. The full variable domain, with the rest looked up from reference TRBV28 and TRBJ2-1, is DVKVTQSSRYLVKRTGEKVFLECVQDMDHENMFWYRQDPGLGLRLIYFSYDVKMKEKGDIPEGYSVSREKKERFSLILESASTNQTSMYLCASSLWGTGGNEQFFGPGTRLTVL.

This clonotype was seen more than once but under ten times. Written as DNA, the CDR3 is TGCAGCTCTACCCCCCCCCAGGAAACAAAGGTTGAAGCTTTCTTT. The encoded protein is CSSTPPQETKVEAFF. The chain employs TRBV29-1 and TRBJ1-1; no definite D call. The CDR3 totals 15 residues. Trimming stripped 8 bases from V and 7 bases from J, with 26 bases between. The germline V gene encodes CDR1 SQVTM and CDR2 ANQGSEA.

This clonotype has only a few counts. This chain links TRBV7-6 with TRBJ2-3; 7 nucleotides line up with TRBD1. From germline, CDR1 is SGHVS and CDR2 FNYEAQ. V gave up 5 bases and J gave up 2 bases; unmatched junction bases: 4. This CDR3 contains 14 residues. The DNA for the CDR3 is TGTGCCAGCAGCCAGACAGGGAACACAGATACGCAGTATTTT. This gives the protein CASSQTGNTDTQYF.

This clonotype showed up just a few times. The chain employs TRBV27 and TRBJ2-4; D may be TRBD1 (6 bases). The CDR3 totals 15 residues. Deletions cut 4 bases from V and 0 bases from J, with 10 bases between. In germline, CDR1 is MNHEY, CDR2 SMNVEV (reference sequence). CDR3 protein: CASSSDSLAKNIQYF. In DNA, the CDR3 is TGTGCCAGCAGTTCGGACAGTTTAGCCAAAAACATTCAGTACTTC.

The chain is built from TRBV7-9 and TRBJ2-2, with D perhaps TRBD1 (5 bases). CDR1 and CDR2 (germline): SEHNR, FQNEAQ (reference sequence). This CDR3 comprises 14 residues. The CDR3 region has the DNA TGTGCAGGGGTCGGCGGAAAGAACACCGGGGAGCTGTTTTTT. This gives the protein CAGVGGKNTGELFF.

The chain recombines TRBV18 with TRBJ2-7, with TRBD1 as a possible D gene (5 bases). The CDR3 has 12 amino acids. The V gene's germline CDR1 is KGHSH and CDR2 LQKENI. V gave up 5 bases and J gave up 6 bases, with 11 bases separating them. CDR3: CASSTGRVEQYF. The CDR3, as DNA: TGTGCCAGCTCAACAGGCAGGGTCGAGCAGTACTTC.

This clonotype was detected a few times. This chain joins TRBV15 and TRBJ2-2, with D uncertain. The germline gives CDR1 LNHNV, CDR2 YYDKDF (reference sequence). The CDR3 has 16 residues. Trimming stripped 4 bases from V and 3 bases from J, with 15 bases between. CDR3: CATSTPQATHTGELFF. Written as DNA, the CDR3 is TGTGCCACCAGCACCCCACAAGCTACGCACACCGGGGAGCTGTTTTTT.